The 20 T cell receptor beta chains below all came from one sample that was sequenced in a study of identical twins. TCRdb re-analysed the 5' RACE reads in MiXCR, keeping a single row per CDR3 protein. Here the sample spans some 730,000 distinct CDR3 sequences, 15% to 20% being singletons. In addition, the sample was reused for a study of T cells expressing NK-cell markers.

The sample consisted of PBMCs. These receptors originate from a woman aged 18-30 years in good health.

This clonotype was counted only a few times. V gene TRBV11-2 combines with J gene TRBJ2-3; no definite D call. V was trimmed by 2 bases and J by 10 bases, leaving 10 bases between them. Germline loops: CDR1 SGHAT, CDR2 FQNNGV. The CDR3 has 12 amino acids. In DNA, the CDR3 is TGTGCCAGCAGCTTAATGGGGTATGCGCAGTATTTT. Amino acid sequence: CASSLMGYAQYF.

This clonotype was seen only a few times. This chain links TRBV15 with TRBJ2-4; TRBD1 matches at 8 bases. Germline trimming cut 1 base from V and 6 bases from J; bases unmatched to any gene: 8. Germline CDR1 is LNHNV and CDR2 is YYDKDF (reference sequence). This CDR3 is 16 amino acids long. The CDR3 spells CATSRADRVVGNIQYF. The CDR3 DNA reads TGTGCCACCAGCAGAGCGGACAGGGTAGTGGGAAACATTCAGTACTTC.

This clonotype has just a few counts. The J gene is TRBJ1-1, the V gene TRBV20-1, with D tentatively TRBD1 (5 bases). Trimming took 8 bases from V and 1 from J, leaving 14 bases between them. The CDR3 runs to 13 residues. The germline V gene encodes CDR1 DFQATT and CDR2 SNEGSKA (reference sequence). CDR3: CSSVGGPNTEAFF. DNA of the CDR3: TGCAGTTCGGTGGGGGGTCCGAACACTGAAGCTTTCTTT.

Here the CDR3 DNA reads TGTGCCAGCAGACCAGCGGGGCGGGAGGGCAATGAGCAGTTCTTC. Translated, it gives CASRPAGREGNEQFF. V is TRBV27 and J is TRBJ2-1, with TRBD2 identical over 9 bases. The J segment lost 6 bases and the V segment lost 6 bases, leaving 9 bases of the junction unmatched. CDR1 is MNHEY, CDR2 SMNVEV, per germline (reference sequence). This CDR3 is built from 15 residues.

The chain has TRBV7-2 and TRBJ2-7; D might be TRBD2 (5 bases). Germline lookup yields CDR1 SGHTA and CDR2 FQGNSA. CDR3 length: 14 amino acids. V was clipped by 5 bases and J by 1 base, with 12 bases between them. CDR3 region: CASSLRRGSYEQYF. The CDR3 bases are TGTGCCAGCAGCCTGCGACGGGGTTCCTACGAGCAGTACTTC.

The V gene is TRBV21-1, the J gene TRBJ2-7; TRBD1, the table's D call, lacks a check against the DNA. TRBV21-1 is tagged as a pseudogene. The CDR3 is 16 amino acids. CDR3 DNA: TGTGCCAGCAGCAAAGTCCCGGGCGTAAGCTCCTACGAGCAGTACTTC. It codes for CASSKVPGVSSYEQYF.

This chain links TRBV6-2 or TRBV6-3 with TRBJ2-7, with D perhaps matching TRBD2 (5 bases). The CDR3 runs to 15 residues. V was pared by 8 bases and J by 0 bases, with 17 bases between. Germline CDR1 reads MNHEY; CDR2 reads SVGEGT. CDR3 nucleotides: TGTGCCAGCTCAATTGAGCGGCCAAGCTCCTACGAGCAGTACTTC. It codes for CASSIERPSSYEQYF.

Here the CDR3 DNA reads TGTGCCAGCAGTTACTCGATGGGCGGGCAGTACTTC. Translation gives CASSYSMGGQYF. The rearrangement joins TRBV6-2 or TRBV6-3 to TRBJ2-7; D remains ambiguous. The CDR3 has 12 residues. The germline gives CDR1 MNHEY, CDR2 SVGEGT. V was pared by 0 bases and J by 9 bases, with 9 bases between.

This clonotype was detected a few times. This chain connects TRBV12-3 or TRBV12-4 to TRBJ2-2; D remains unclear. Trimming shortened V by 4 bases and J by 6 bases, and 6 bases separated the two germline ends. The CDR3 extends over 12 amino acids. The CDR3 DNA is TGTGCCAGCAGTTCGTACCCCGGGGAGCTGTTTTTT. Protein sequence: CASSSYPGELFF.

The gene calls are TRBV20-1 and TRBJ2-5, with 14 bases aligning to TRBD2. This CDR3 region has 16 residues. Losses at the gene ends were 5 bases for V and 4 bases for J; bases not matched to a gene: 9. CDR1 is DFQATT and CDR2 is SNEGSKA in the germline V gene (reference sequence). The CDR3 region has the DNA TGCAGTGCTCCCGAGACTAGCGGGGGGGCCGGAGAGACCCAGTACTTC. Translating gives CSAPETSGGAGETQYF.

This clonotype was counted a few times. CDR3 sequence (DNA): TGCAGTGCCGGGACTAGCGGGGCGTCCTACAATGAGCAGTTCTTC. This translates into CSAGTSGASYNEQFF. The V gene is TRBV20-1, the J gene TRBJ2-1, with 13 bases matching TRBD2. V trimming: 6 bases; J trimming: 1 base; junction bases outside the gene matches: 3. The CDR3 is made up of 15 amino acids. Germline-derived CDR1 and CDR2 are DFQATT and SNEGSKA (reference sequence).

This sequence joins TRBV5-6 and TRBJ1-1, with 8 bases matching TRBD1. The germline V gene has CDR1 SGHDT and CDR2 YYEEEE. V shed 6 bases and J 0 bases; nucleotides not matched to a gene: 4. CDR3 size: 14 residues. CDR3 loop: CASTTQGVNTEAFF. The DNA of the CDR3 is TGTGCCAGCACGACACAGGGGGTGAACACTGAAGCTTTCTTT.

V and J are TRBV12-3 or TRBV12-4 and TRBJ2-1; D might be TRBD1 (5 bases). Trimming left V 6 bases short and J 8 bases short, with 14 bases between. The CDR3 extends over 13 amino acids. CDR3 region: CASRSSRVHEQFF. DNA for the CDR3: TGTGCCAGCAGATCCTCCAGGGTACATGAGCAGTTCTTC.

This clonotype was seen a few times. The V gene is TRBV5-5, the J gene TRBJ2-7, with D possibly being TRBD1 (5 bases). The CDR3 contains 14 residues. V gave up 0 bases and J gave up 3 bases, with 10 bases separating them. Germline V lookup: CDR1 SGHKS, CDR2 YYEKEE (reference sequence). The CDR3 nucleotides are TGTGCCAGCAGCTTGGGTGGCAGGGACTACGAGCAGTACTTC. Protein: CASSLGGRDYEQYF.

This chain links TRBV12-3 or TRBV12-4 with TRBJ1-1; D perhaps matches TRBD1 (6 bases). Trimming shortened V by 3 bases and J by 4 bases, and 9 bases separated the two germline ends. The length of the CDR3 is 13 residues. CDR3 sequence (DNA): TGTGCCAGCAGTTTTCTAGGGGGCACTGAAGCTTTCTTT. Protein sequence: CASSFLGGTEAFF.

This clonotype was detected a few times. The chain carries TRBV12-3 or TRBV12-4 and TRBJ2-3; no reliable D call. The V end was cut by 3 bases, the J end by 6 bases, with 19 bases between. CDR3 length equals 16 residues. For the CDR3, the DNA is TGTGCCAGCAGTTTTGGCTCACGGAGAGAATTGGATACGCAGTATTTT. This encodes CASSFGSRRELDTQYF.

This clonotype was picked up a small number of times. This chain connects TRBV5-1 to TRBJ1-1; weak D call: TRBD1 (5 bases). The CDR3 length is 14 residues. The V end was cut by 6 bases, the J end by 1 base, with 13 bases between. Germline V lookup: CDR1 SGHRS, CDR2 YFSETQ. Here the CDR3 reads CASKLRDSNTEAFF. Here the CDR3 DNA reads TGCGCCAGCAAGCTCAGGGACTCGAACACTGAAGCTTTCTTT.

This clonotype was picked up many times. J is TRBJ2-5 and V is TRBV18, with D possibly TRBD2 on 6 matching bases. Germline assignment: CDR1 KGHSH and CDR2 LQKENI. V was trimmed by 8 bases and J by 3 bases, leaving 10 bases between them. The length of the CDR3 is 12 residues. CDR3 coding DNA: TGTGCCAGCAGTCCGGGAGAAGAGACCCAGTACTTC. It encodes CASSPGEETQYF. Variable domain in full (rest from reference TRBV18 and TRBJ2-5): NAGVMQNPRHLVRRRGQEARLRCSPMKGHSHVYWYRQLPEEGLKFMVYLQKENIIDESGMPKERFSAEFPKEGPSILRIQQVVRGDSAAYFCASSPGEETQYFGPGTRLLVL.

V usage is TRBV12-5 and J usage is TRBJ2-7; D is unclear. The CDR3 sequence is 15 residues long. Germline V lookup: CDR1 LGHNT, CDR2 FRNRAP. V dropped 2 bases and J dropped 3 bases, with 14 bases sitting between them. The CDR3: CASGLPRRAGYEQYF. DNA for the CDR3: TGTGCTAGTGGTTTGCCCAGACGGGCCGGCTACGAGCAGTACTTC.

This clonotype was detected ten times or more. This chain links TRBV5-1 with TRBJ2-7, with no clear D. The CDR3 is 13 amino acids. V gave up 0 bases and J gave up 3 bases, with 7 bases separating them. CDR1 SGHRS and CDR2 YFSETQ come from the germline V gene. DNA of the CDR3: TGCGCCAGCAGCTTGGGTGTGGGCTACGAGCAGTACTTC. Amino acids: CASSLGVGYEQYF.